This entry is about one T cell receptor (beta chain). The sample originates from a study of blood T cell repertoires in COVID-19. V was cut by 0 bases and J by 2 bases, with 5 bases left in between. Germline values: CDR1 SEHNR, CDR2 FQNEAQ (reference sequence). The CDR3 has 15 residues. Profiled with immunoSEQ multiplex PCR; TCRdb holds only in-frame clones, not every one. The sample shows 200,000 to 300,000 clones, 88% of them seen only once. The rearrangement uses TRBV7-9 and TRBJ2-6, with unresolved D. The sequence derives from a woman aged 40 to 50 with acute COVID-19. Material for sequencing was PBMCs or T cells enriched from blood (not recorded which). The CDR3 nucleotides read TGTGCCAGCAGCTTAGCCACAACTGGGGCCAACGTCCTGACTTTC. Translation: CASSLATTGANVLTF. Combining the CDR3 with reference TRBV7-9 and TRBJ2-6 gives the whole variable domain DTGVSQNPRHKITKRGQNVTFRCDPISEHNRLYWYRQTLGQGPEFLTYFQNEAQLEKSRLLSDRFSAERPKGSFSTLEIQRTEQGDSAMYLCASSLATTGANVLTFGAGSRLTVL.